Following are 27 T cell receptor beta chains from one sample sequenced in a study of identical twins. A single record per CDR3 protein comes from TCRdb applying MiXCR to the 5' RACE reads. The table records about 690,000 distinct CDR3 sequences, around 6% of them present only once. The sequenced material came from naive T cells sorted from blood. The receptor source for this set is a man between 18 and 29 years old in good health.

The rearrangement links TRBV10-3 to TRBJ2-7; D possibly uses TRBD1 or TRBD2 (6 bases each). V was pared by 6 bases and J by 5 bases, with 20 bases between. Germline V gene sequence: CDR1 ENHRY, CDR2 SYGVKD. CDR3 length: 15 amino acids. The CDR3 loop reads CAIRPGANRDNEQYF. The CDR3, as DNA: TGTGCCATCAGACCGGGGGCGAACAGGGACAACGAGCAGTACTTC.

This clonotype was seen a few times. The chain has TRBV7-2 and TRBJ2-1, with 8 bases fitting TRBD1. This CDR3 is 14 amino acids long. Germline CDR1 reads SGHTA; CDR2 reads FQGNSA. V was pared by 5 bases and J by 8 bases, with 8 bases of the junction left unmatched. Here the CDR3 reads CASSPRQGKDEQFF. In DNA, the CDR3 is TGTGCCAGCAGCCCTAGACAGGGGAAAGATGAGCAGTTCTTC.

The sample holds a few counts of this clonotype. This chain connects TRBV27 to TRBJ1-1; 7 nucleotides align to TRBD1. CDR3 length equals 14 residues. The ends lost 3 bases at V and 7 bases at J; junction bases unmatched: 8. Germline V lookup: CDR1 MNHEY, CDR2 SMNVEV (reference sequence). The CDR3 DNA is TGTGCCAGCAGTTTTGAGGGGGCTAGATTTGAAGCTTTCTTT. Protein product: CASSFEGARFEAFF.

This clonotype turned up a few times. V is TRBV19 and J is TRBJ2-3; 7 bases fit TRBD1. CDR3 size: 14 residues. With V trimmed by 10 bases and J by 2 bases, 9 bases remained unmatched. The germline V gene has CDR1 LNHDA and CDR2 SQIVND (reference sequence). The CDR3 loop reads CATLRDSNTDTQYF. The CDR3 DNA follows: TGTGCCACGCTCCGGGACAGTAACACAGATACGCAGTATTTT.

This clonotype was seen ten or more times. The rearrangement uses TRBV12-3 or TRBV12-4 and TRBJ1-1, with a weak D call TRBD1 (5 bases). V was trimmed by 8 bases and J by 8 bases, leaving 18 bases between them. The CDR3 totals 13 residues. The CDR3 spells CASASTGTGEAFF. The CDR3 DNA is TGTGCCAGCGCCTCTACCGGGACCGGGGAAGCTTTCTTT.

The V gene is TRBV12-3 or TRBV12-4, the J gene TRBJ1-6; the D is unclear. V was shortened by 9 bases and J by 4 bases, with 10 bases between the two germline ends. This CDR3 comprises 13 residues. For the CDR3, the DNA is TGTGCCAGTCTCGGGCGTTATAATTCACCCCTCCACTTT. Encoded protein: CASLGRYNSPLHF.

The sample holds many counts of this clonotype. The chain is built from TRBV7-9 and TRBJ2-1, with D perhaps TRBD1 (6 bases). The CDR3 runs to 16 residues. V was trimmed by 1 base and J by 0 bases, leaving 10 bases between them. Per the germline V gene, CDR1 is SEHNR and CDR2 is FQNEAQ (reference sequence). CDR3 region: CASSLGRGSSYNEQFF. The CDR3 DNA sequence: TGTGCCAGCAGCTTAGGTAGGGGGAGCTCCTACAATGAGCAGTTCTTC.

This clonotype was counted ten times or more. The chain uses TRBV10-3 and TRBJ2-1, with TRBD1 matching 7 bases. Trimming cost V 0 bases and J 3 bases; bases outside gene matches: 8. The CDR3 sequence is 17 residues long. Germline assignment: CDR1 ENHRY and CDR2 SYGVKD. CDR3 sequence reads: CAISESRQGLGYNEQFF. The DNA of the CDR3 is TGTGCCATCAGTGAGTCTAGACAGGGTTTGGGCTACAATGAGCAGTTCTTC.

There are a few counts of this clonotype. The chain recombines TRBV4-3 with TRBJ1-5; D unclear. CDR3 size: 13 residues. Trimming cost V 5 bases and J 3 bases, with 8 bases left between them. Germline assignment: CDR1 LGHNA and CDR2 YSLEER. The DNA of the CDR3 is TGCGCCAGCAGCAGGGAAATCAATCAGCCCCAGCATTTT. Protein product: CASSREINQPQHF.

This clonotype was seen more than once but under ten times. The rearrangement links TRBV7-2 to TRBJ2-1, with a tentative D call TRBD2 (5 bases). CDR3 length: 13 amino acids. Trimming stripped 0 bases from V and 10 bases from J, with 10 bases between. The germline V gene has CDR1 SGHTA and CDR2 FQGNSA. In DNA form, the CDR3 reads TGTGCCAGCAGCTTAGCGGGAGTTCAGGAGCAGTTCTTC. It translates to CASSLAGVQEQFF. The entire variable domain, with the rest obtained from reference TRBV7-2 and TRBJ2-1, is as follows: GAGVSQSPSNKVTEKGKDVELRCDPISGHTALYWYRQSLGQGLEFLIYFQGNSAPDKSGLPSDRFSAERTGGSVSTLTIQRTQQEDSAVYLCASSLAGVQEQFFGPGTRLTVL.

This clonotype showed up just a few times. The chain carries TRBV27 and TRBJ2-1, with D possibly matching TRBD2 (6 bases). In germline, CDR1 is MNHEY, CDR2 SMNVEV (reference sequence). Trimming took off 1 base at V and 8 bases at J, with 12 bases between the two ends. CDR3 length: 14 residues. The CDR3 protein is CASSLWGVNDEQFF. The CDR3 DNA reads as TGTGCCAGCAGTTTATGGGGGGTAAACGATGAGCAGTTCTTC.

The V gene is TRBV12-3 or TRBV12-4, the J gene TRBJ1-5, with TRBD1 matching 8 bases. The CDR3 is 15 residues long. With V trimmed by 0 bases and J by 6 bases, 4 bases remained unmatched. The CDR3 DNA is TGTGCCAGCAGTTTAGCGCACACAGGGGGTCAGCCCCAGCATTTT. The encoded protein is CASSLAHTGGQPQHF.

This clonotype showed up many times. The chain uses TRBV20-1 and TRBJ2-1; D is uncertain. V was clipped by 3 bases and J by 10 bases, with 13 bases between them. The length of the CDR3 is 12 residues. Germline CDR1 and CDR2: DFQATT and SNEGSKA (reference sequence). CDR3: CSARVHRREQFF. For the CDR3, the DNA is TGCAGTGCTAGGGTACACCGGCGGGAGCAGTTCTTC.

This clonotype was counted ten times or more. The chain combines TRBV5-1 with TRBJ2-1; 9 bases map to TRBD1. CDR1 SGHRS and CDR2 YFSETQ come from the germline V gene. CDR3 length equals 17 residues. Trimming took 4 bases from V and 0 from J; bases not matched to a gene: 8. The CDR3 loop reads CASSLGTGNPSYNEQFF. The CDR3 DNA reads TGCGCCAGCAGCCTAGGGACAGGGAATCCCTCCTACAATGAGCAGTTCTTC.

This clonotype was detected many times. V gene TRBV7-8 combines with J gene TRBJ2-7; TRBD1 is a possible D gene (5 bases). CDR3 length equals 14 residues. CDR1 is SGHVS and CDR2 is FQNEAQ in the germline V gene. Trimming took off 4 bases at V and 3 bases at J, with 13 bases between the two ends. The CDR3 spells CASSSQATFYEQYF. CDR3 bases: TGTGCCAGCAGCTCACAGGCGACGTTCTACGAGCAGTACTTC.

The gene calls are TRBV28 and TRBJ2-7; 10 nucleotides line up with TRBD1. CDR3 length equals 15 residues. The germline CDR1 and CDR2 sequences are MDHEN and SYDVKM. J lost 4 bases, V lost 7 bases, and 10 bases had no gene match. CDR3 residues: CASTSPGQGLYEQYF. In nucleotides, the CDR3 is TGTGCCAGCACATCACCGGGACAGGGGCTTTACGAGCAGTACTTC.

This clonotype was recorded many times. The rearrangement joins TRBV9 to TRBJ2-2; D is unresolved. The CDR3 covers 13 residues. Germline V CDR1 and CDR2: SGDLS, YYNGEE. V shed 2 bases and J shed 3 bases, with 5 bases lying between them. In DNA form, the CDR3 reads TGTGCCAGCAGCGTGTGGGACACCGGGGAGCTGTTTTTT. This gives the protein CASSVWDTGELFF. Complete variable domain (other parts from reference TRBV9 and TRBJ2-2): DSGVTQTPKHLITATGQRVTLRCSPRSGDLSVYWYQQSLDQGLQFLIQYYNGEERAKGNILERFSAQQFPDLHSELNLSSLELGDSALYFCASSVWDTGELFFGEGSRLTVL.

As for this clonotype: Here the CDR3 omits its conserved ending phenylalanine or tryptophan, so a read error is the likely source. V usage is TRBV20-1 and J usage is TRBJ1-3; D remains unclear. Germline V gene sequence: CDR1 DFQATT, CDR2 SNEGSKA (reference sequence). The V and J ends lost 2 bases and 8 bases respectively, with 16 bases between them. The CDR3 covers 14 residues. The CDR3 DNA follows: TGCAGTGCTAGAAGAAGGATCTCTCGAGACACCATATATGTT. It codes for CSARRRISRDTIYV.

The table lists this clonotype with many counts. V is TRBV20-1 and J is TRBJ2-7; 15 bases map to TRBD2. V lost 5 bases to trimming and J lost 0 bases; unmatched junction nucleotides: 8. CDR3 size: 17 residues. Germline V gives CDR1 DFQATT, CDR2 SNEGSKA (reference sequence). Here the CDR3 reads CSADGLAGGKSSYEQYF. CDR3 in DNA: TGCAGTGCTGACGGACTAGCGGGAGGGAAGAGCTCCTACGAGCAGTACTTC.

The rearrangement uses TRBV7-3 and TRBJ2-1; perhaps TRBD2 as D (5 bases). Trimming removed 2 bases from V and 7 bases from J, with 9 bases in between. In germline, CDR1 is SGHTA, CDR2 FQGTGA. CDR3 length: 13 amino acids. CDR3 residues: CASSLGLQNEQFF. Written as DNA, the CDR3 is TGTGCCAGCAGCTTAGGACTCCAAAATGAGCAGTTCTTC.

This clonotype was counted at least ten times. V usage is TRBV5-1 and J usage is TRBJ1-1, with 7 bases matching TRBD1. The germline V gene encodes CDR1 SGHRS and CDR2 YFSETQ. Trimming took 3 bases from V and 11 from J; bases not matched to a gene: 7. The length of the CDR3 is 12 residues. The CDR3 bases are TGCGCCAGCAGCTCAGAACAGGGGTTCGCTTTCTTT. This sequence encodes CASSSEQGFAFF.

There are many counts of this clonotype. The rearrangement joins TRBV27 to TRBJ2-1, with a tentative D call TRBD1 (6 bases). Germline lookup yields CDR1 MNHEY and CDR2 SMNVEV (reference sequence). This CDR3 spans 12 amino acids. The germline V and J ends were trimmed by 8 bases and 10 bases, with 15 bases remaining between them. The CDR3 DNA reads as TGTGCCAGCTCCCAGAGGGGGAAAGAGCAGTTCTTC. Protein sequence: CASSQRGKEQFF.

The gene calls are TRBV12-3 or TRBV12-4 and TRBJ2-1, with 13 nucleotides matching TRBD2. This CDR3 region has 16 residues. The junction had 7 bases not matched to a gene; V was cut back by 6 bases and J by 5 bases. CDR3 sequence: CASSYGLAGVDNEQFF. For the CDR3, the DNA is TGTGCCAGCAGCTACGGACTAGCGGGAGTTGACAATGAGCAGTTCTTC.

As concerns this clonotype: This may be a read error, as it is one base from a much larger clone. Here the CDR3 reads CASSWTGGIIQYF. In DNA, the CDR3 is TGCGCCAGCAGCTGGACAGGGGGGATCATTCAGTACTTC. The rearrangement uses TRBV5-1 and TRBJ2-4; TRBD1 agrees at 10 bases. The CDR3 has 13 residues. J gave up 9 bases and V 3 bases, and 3 bases lay outside the gene matches. Per the germline V gene, CDR1 is SGHRS and CDR2 is YFSETQ.

The V and J genes are TRBV15 and TRBJ2-3; 12 nucleotides line up with TRBD2. The CDR3 spans 17 residues. J gave up 1 base and V 2 bases, and 4 bases lay outside the gene matches. The V gene's germline CDR1 is LNHNV and CDR2 YYDKDF (reference sequence). The CDR3 loop is CATSRSRTSGGTDTQYF. The CDR3 bases are TGTGCCACCAGCAGATCCCGGACTAGCGGGGGCACAGATACGCAGTATTTT.

The chain has TRBV2 and TRBJ2-5; 11 bases fit TRBD1. V was clipped by 9 bases and J by 2 bases; unmatched bases: 2. The CDR3 is 13 amino acids. The germline gives CDR1 SNHLY, CDR2 FYNNEI. This CDR3 is CARGQGAQETQYF. The CDR3 DNA reads as TGTGCCAGAGGACAGGGGGCGCAAGAGACCCAGTACTTC.

This clonotype was detected only a few times. This rearrangement joins TRBV7-2 to TRBJ2-3; 9 bases agree with TRBD2. Germline trimming cut 8 bases from V and 11 bases from J; bases unmatched to any gene: 14. CDR3 length: 14 residues. Looked up from germline, CDR1 is SGHTA and CDR2 is FQGNSA. The CDR3, as DNA: TGTGCCAGCGGGCCCGGGACTAGCCCCACCCAGCAGTATTTT. It codes for CASGPGTSPTQQYF. Together with reference TRBV7-2 and TRBJ2-3, the CDR3 gives the full variable domain: GAGVSQSPSNKVTEKGKDVELRCDPISGHTALYWYRQSLGQGLEFLIYFQGNSAPDKSGLPSDRFSAERTGGSVSTLTIQRTQQEDSAVYLCASGPGTSPTQQYFGPGTRLTVL.